These 14 T cell receptor beta chains share one sample of origin, sequenced in a study of T cell responses to AZD1222 COVID-19 vaccine. Profiling relied on immunoSEQ multiplex PCR, and the TCRdb table lists in-frame clones only, not all of them. This table holds around 180,000 clones, 88% found once. The sequencing here drew on peripheral blood, taken on day 0 of AZD1222 vaccination. These receptors were obtained from an adult in good health.

This sequence joins TRBV3-1 (or the pseudogene TRBV3-2) and TRBJ1-2; tentative D call: TRBD1 (6 bases). Germline V gives CDR1 LGHDT, CDR2 YNNKEL (reference sequence). With 5 bases removed from V and 7 bases from J, the gap between germline ends came to 14 bases. The CDR3 sequence is 13 residues long. CDR3 in amino acids: CASSEQGDSGYTF. CDR3 DNA sequence: TGTGCCAGCAGCGAACAGGGCGATTCTGGCTACACCTTC.

The chain couples TRBV5-1 to TRBJ2-2; D is perhaps TRBD1 (6 bases). V was clipped by 1 base and J by 6 bases, with 13 bases between them. Germline CDR1 is SGHRS and CDR2 is YFSETQ. The CDR3 is 15 amino acids. The CDR3 DNA reads TGCGCCAGCAGCTTGTTCACAGGGTGGGCCGGGGAGCTGTTTTTT. It encodes CASSLFTGWAGELFF.

This chain uses TRBV18 with TRBJ1-4; no firm D call. The ends were cut back, 2 bases at V and 8 bases at J, with 9 bases in the middle. CDR1 and CDR2 (germline): KGHSH, LQKENI. The CDR3 covers 13 residues. CDR3 DNA: TGTGCCAGCTCACCAGGGGTTCAGGAAAAACTGTTTTTT. It yields the protein CASSPGVQEKLFF.

The CDR3 DNA reads TGCGCCAGCAGCTTGCAGACAGAGTCCTACGAGCAGTACTTC. Encoded protein: CASSLQTESYEQYF. The chain combines TRBV5-1 with TRBJ2-7, with D maybe TRBD1 (5 bases). The CDR3 loop spans 14 amino acids. V lost 1 base to trimming and J lost 1 base, with 9 bases between them. The germline gives CDR1 SGHRS, CDR2 YFSETQ.

V is TRBV25-1 and J is TRBJ2-3; tentative D call: TRBD2 (5 bases). This CDR3 spans 13 amino acids. Germline V gene sequence: CDR1 MGHDK, CDR2 SYGVNS. Trimming stripped 5 bases from V and 0 bases from J, with 6 bases between. The CDR3 region has the DNA TGTGCCAGCAGTCTAGCTAGCACAGATACGCAGTATTTT. This sequence encodes CASSLASTDTQYF.

The chain combines TRBV7-2 with TRBJ2-2; D is undetermined. The germline gives CDR1 SGHTA, CDR2 FQGNSA. Trimming took off 8 bases at V and 4 bases at J, with 11 bases between the two ends. CDR3 size: 13 residues. CDR3 protein: CASGLLGTGELFF. The CDR3 DNA is TGTGCCAGCGGGTTGTTGGGCACCGGGGAGCTGTTTTTT.

This chain uses TRBV20-1 with TRBJ1-2, with unresolved D. Germline V gives CDR1 DFQATT, CDR2 SNEGSKA (reference sequence). The CDR3 has 10 amino acids. Trimming shortened V by 0 bases and J by 6 bases, and 2 bases separated the two germline ends. CDR3: CSARDHGYTF. The CDR3 DNA reads as TGCAGTGCTAGAGATCATGGCTACACCTTC.

V usage is TRBV5-1 and J usage is TRBJ1-2, with unresolved D. The germline CDR1 and CDR2 sequences are SGHRS and YFSETQ. Trimming removed 0 bases at V and 3 bases at J, with 15 bases between. CDR3 length: 16 amino acids. CDR3 in amino acids: CASSLAVGLRDYGYTF. As DNA, the CDR3 is TGCGCCAGCAGCTTGGCGGTAGGGCTGAGAGACTATGGCTACACCTTC.

The table lists this clone with a count of one. The chain recombines TRBV7-3 with TRBJ2-7; 7 bases agree with TRBD2. V lost 1 base to trimming and J lost 2 bases; unmatched junction nucleotides: 2. The CDR3 sequence is 14 residues long. The germline V gene has CDR1 SGHTA and CDR2 FQGTGA. The CDR3 region is CASSLKAGTYEQYF. The DNA for the CDR3 is TGTGCCAGCAGCTTAAAAGCGGGGACCTACGAGCAGTACTTC.

This chain links TRBV6-5 with TRBJ2-5; 8 bases agree with TRBD2. The CDR3 extends over 15 amino acids. Unmatched junction bases numbered 10, after V lost 5 bases and J lost 5 bases. The germline CDR1 and CDR2 sequences are MNHEY and SVGAGI. This CDR3 is CASSTPGGAWETQYF. In DNA form, the CDR3 reads TGTGCCAGCAGTACCCCGGGGGGGGCCTGGGAGACCCAGTACTTC.

This clone counts as medium-sized. The chain combines TRBV6-2 or TRBV6-3 with TRBJ2-3, with 10 nucleotides matching TRBD1. The CDR3 spans 15 residues. CDR1 is MNHEY and CDR2 is SVGEGT in the germline V gene. With 6 bases clipped from V and 2 bases from J, the junction kept 5 bases outside the gene matches. The CDR3 DNA reads as TGTGCCAGCAGCCCGGGACAGGGGCACACAGATACGCAGTATTTT. Translating gives CASSPGQGHTDTQYF.

The V call is TRBV2, the J call TRBJ1-5; D gene ambiguous. The CDR3 is 15 amino acids. CDR1 and CDR2 (germline): SNHLY, FYNNEI. V was cut by 5 bases and J by 0 bases, with 11 bases left in between. The CDR3 nucleotides read TGTGCCAGCAGTACCTATTCTTATAGCAATCAGCCCCAGCATTTT. Amino acid sequence: CASSTYSYSNQPQHF.

The chain couples TRBV5-1 to TRBJ1-1, with D hard to call. The V and J ends lost 0 bases and 3 bases respectively, with 12 bases between them. Per germline, CDR1 SGHRS and CDR2 YFSETQ. The CDR3 has 15 residues. In DNA, the CDR3 is TGCGCCAGCAGCTTGGTATGGGGATCGGACACTGAAGCTTTCTTT. As protein: CASSLVWGSDTEAFF. The whole variable domain, filled in from reference TRBV5-1 and TRBJ1-1, reads KAGVTQTPRYLIKTRGQQVTLSCSPISGHRSVSWYQQTPGQGLQFLFEYFSETQRNKGNFPGRFSGRQFSNSRSEMNVSTLELGDSALYLCASSLVWGSDTEAFFGQGTRLTVV.

The chain uses TRBV7-5 and TRBJ1-4. TRBV7-5 is termed a pseudogene. CDR3 size: 14 residues. The CDR3 here is CARSLGGRNEKLFF. CDR3 nucleotides: TGTGCCAGAAGCTTAGGAGGGCGCAATGAAAAACTGTTTTTT.